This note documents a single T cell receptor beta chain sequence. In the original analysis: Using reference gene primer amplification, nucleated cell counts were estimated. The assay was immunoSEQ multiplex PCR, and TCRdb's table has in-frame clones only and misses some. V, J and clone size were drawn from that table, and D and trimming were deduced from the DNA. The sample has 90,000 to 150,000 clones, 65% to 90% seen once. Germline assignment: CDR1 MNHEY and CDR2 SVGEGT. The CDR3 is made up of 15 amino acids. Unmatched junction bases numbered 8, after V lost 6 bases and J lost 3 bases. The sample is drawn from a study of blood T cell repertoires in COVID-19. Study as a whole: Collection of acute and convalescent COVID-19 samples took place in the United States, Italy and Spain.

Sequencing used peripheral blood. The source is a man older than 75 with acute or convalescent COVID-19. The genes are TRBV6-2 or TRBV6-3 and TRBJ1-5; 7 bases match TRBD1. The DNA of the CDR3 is TGTGCCAGCAGCTATCTCGGACAGGACAATCAGCCCCAGCATTTT. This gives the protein CASSYLGQDNQPQHF.